Following are 32 T cell receptor beta chains from one sample sequenced in a study of cytotoxic CD8 clonotypes in ibrutinib-treated CLL. The data were produced by immunoSEQ multiplex PCR, yet TCRdb's version contains in-frame clones alone and is incomplete. The sample lists over 100,000 clones, roughly 88% seen once, with under 2.5% in the top ten. The sequencing used PBMCs, collected after 24 months of ibrutinib treatment. Receptor source: a human donor with chronic lymphocytic leukemia.

The chain couples TRBV29-1 to TRBJ2-3; D unclear. Trimming shortened V by 7 bases and J by 2 bases, and 13 bases separated the two germline ends. CDR1 SQVTM and CDR2 ANQGSEA come from the germline V gene. This CDR3 contains 13 residues. The CDR3 protein is CSDLGLYTDTQYF. The CDR3 DNA sequence: TGCAGCGACCTTGGGCTGTACACAGATACGCAGTATTTT.

The V and J genes are TRBV5-1 and TRBJ1-1, with D possibly being TRBD1 (5 bases). Germline V lookup: CDR1 SGHRS, CDR2 YFSETQ. With 4 bases removed from V and 4 bases from J, the gap between germline ends came to 14 bases. The CDR3 spans 14 residues. The CDR3 DNA sequence: TGCGCCAGCAGCCCGTTCGACAGATCCACTGAAGCTTTCTTT. It is translated as CASSPFDRSTEAFF.

The chain has TRBV6-4 and TRBJ2-7; possible D gene TRBD1, 6 bases. Germline V CDR1 and CDR2: MRHNA, SNTAGT. Deletions cut 4 bases from V and 6 bases from J, with 16 bases between. The CDR3 is 14 amino acids. CDR3 residues: CASSAPGQGGEQYF. The CDR3, as DNA: TGTGCCAGCAGTGCACCGGGACAAGGGGGCGAGCAGTACTTC.

The chain recombines TRBV10-3 with TRBJ2-3, with a tentative D call TRBD2 (5 bases). V shed 3 bases and J shed 2 bases, with 12 bases lying between them. Per germline, CDR1 ENHRY and CDR2 SYGVKD. The CDR3 has 15 amino acids. The chain's CDR3 is CAISETSGTTDTQYF. In DNA form, the CDR3 reads TGTGCCATCAGTGAAACGAGCGGTACCACAGATACGCAGTATTTT.

The chain is built from TRBV11-1 and TRBJ2-1; tentative D call: TRBD2 (5 bases). Trimming took off 5 bases at V and 6 bases at J, with 14 bases between the two ends. CDR3 length: 14 amino acids. CDR1 is SGHAT, CDR2 FQDESV, per germline (reference sequence). CDR3 region: CASSRERESNEQFF. As DNA, the CDR3 is TGTGCCAGCAGCCGCGAGAGGGAGAGCAATGAGCAGTTCTTC.

The rearrangement joins TRBV27 to TRBJ2-7; tentatively, D is TRBD2 (6 bases). V was cut by 3 bases and J by 2 bases, with 26 bases left in between. The CDR3 covers 19 residues. Germline lookup yields CDR1 MNHEY and CDR2 SMNVEV (reference sequence). This CDR3 reads CASSFKGGAWLETPYEQYF. The CDR3 bases are TGTGCCAGCAGTTTCAAAGGCGGGGCCTGGCTCGAGACTCCCTACGAGCAGTACTTC.

Here the CDR3 reads CASTEDRTTDTQYF. The CDR3 DNA follows: TGTGCCAGTACCGAGGACAGGACCACAGATACGCAGTATTTT. This sequence joins TRBV19 and TRBJ2-3, with TRBD1 identical over 7 bases. This CDR3 is 14 amino acids long. V trimming: 7 bases; J trimming: 2 bases; junction bases outside the gene matches: 6. Germline V gives CDR1 LNHDA, CDR2 SQIVND (reference sequence).

This clone was counted only a few times. J is TRBJ1-2 and V is TRBV5-1; D gene uncertain. Germline V gene sequence: CDR1 SGHRS, CDR2 YFSETQ. This CDR3 region has 13 residues. Trimming removed 6 bases from V and 4 bases from J, with 13 bases in between. CDR3 DNA: TGCGCCAGCAACGACCCAGCCAGCTATGGCTACACCTTC. Translating gives CASNDPASYGYTF.

The chain is built from TRBV28 and TRBJ1-2, with D perhaps TRBD1 (5 bases). V lost 6 bases to trimming and J lost 4 bases, with 18 bases between them. There are 15 residues in the CDR3. Germline CDR1 and CDR2: MDHEN and SYDVKM. The CDR3 DNA is TGTGCCAGCAGACCAGGGAACCTCCTCTTCTATGGCTACACCTTC. Translation gives CASRPGNLLFYGYTF.

The chain joins TRBV4-2 to TRBJ2-2; no firm D call. CDR3 length equals 15 residues. Germline V gene data show CDR1 as LGHNA and CDR2 as YNFKEQ. The V end was cut by 3 bases, the J end by 1 base, with 9 bases between. The DNA of the CDR3 is TGTGCCAGCAGCCAGGGTGATGGGAACACCGGGGAGCTGTTTTTT. Its protein is CASSQGDGNTGELFF.

The V and J genes are TRBV9 and TRBJ1-5; D possibly corresponds to TRBD1 (5 bases). V dropped 0 bases and J dropped 2 bases, with 6 bases sitting between them. Germline lookup yields CDR1 SGDLS and CDR2 YYNGEE. This CDR3 is 14 amino acids long. The CDR3 DNA is TGTGCCAGCAGCGTAGAACAGGGCAATCAGCCCCAGCATTTT. Protein sequence: CASSVEQGNQPQHF.

This chain connects TRBV28 to TRBJ1-2; TRBD1 agrees at 7 bases. This CDR3 is built from 14 residues. CDR1 is MDHEN, CDR2 SYDVKM, per germline. The V gene end was trimmed by 6 bases and the J gene end by 0 bases; junction bases not matched to a gene: 4. The CDR3 reads CASRSGTANYGYTF. CDR3 DNA: TGTGCCAGCAGATCCGGGACAGCTAACTATGGCTACACCTTC.

This clone was observed a few times. This chain links TRBV7-8 with TRBJ1-4; the D is unclear. Trimming cost V 3 bases and J 8 bases, with 16 bases left between them. This CDR3 comprises 15 residues. Germline V gene lookup returns CDR1 SGHVS and CDR2 FQNEAQ. The CDR3 DNA sequence: TGTGCCAGCAGCTTCCCCGCAGGAAAACCAGAAAAACTGTTTTTT. Translating gives CASSFPAGKPEKLFF.

V gene TRBV9 combines with J gene TRBJ1-2; maybe TRBD1 (5 bases). Trimming took 4 bases from V and 4 from J, leaving 20 bases between them. The CDR3 sequence is 16 residues long. CDR1 and CDR2 (germline): SGDLS, YYNGEE. The CDR3 DNA reads as TGTGCCAGCAGCTCGACCAGGGACGGAATTCCCTATGGCTACACCTTC. This sequence encodes CASSSTRDGIPYGYTF.

The chain combines TRBV19 with TRBJ2-1; 12 bases agree with TRBD2. The V gene end was trimmed by 7 bases and the J gene end by 9 bases; junction bases not matched to a gene: 7. From germline, CDR1 is LNHDA and CDR2 SQIVND (reference sequence). This CDR3 has 14 residues. The chain's CDR3 is CASKLAGGQIEQFF. DNA for the CDR3: TGTGCCAGTAAGCTAGCGGGGGGGCAAATTGAGCAGTTCTTC.

This chain joins TRBV5-1 and TRBJ1-4, with D unclear. Deletions cut 0 bases from V and 8 bases from J, with 14 bases between. CDR1 is SGHRS and CDR2 is YFSETQ in the germline V gene. The CDR3 runs 15 residues. The CDR3 DNA follows: TGCGCCAGCAGCTTGGGGCGCACCCTTGGGGAAAAACTGTTTTTT. Its translation is CASSLGRTLGEKLFF.

V is TRBV5-1 and J is TRBJ2-5; TRBD2 matches 7 bases. J gave up 1 base and V 4 bases, and 4 bases lay outside the gene matches. CDR1 is SGHRS, CDR2 YFSETQ, per germline. The CDR3 consists of 14 residues. The CDR3 reads CASSVQRGQETQYF. DNA of the CDR3: TGCGCCAGCAGCGTCCAGCGGGGCCAAGAGACCCAGTACTTC.

The chain combines TRBV7-2 with TRBJ2-3; 8 bases align to TRBD2. Germline-derived CDR1 and CDR2 are SGHTA and FQGNSA. The junction had 14 bases not matched to a gene; V was cut back by 5 bases and J by 4 bases. The CDR3 has 17 residues. CDR3 nucleotides: TGTGCCAGCAGCCTACAGATCTCCGGGGGGGCCTCAGATACGCAGTATTTT. The encoded protein is CASSLQISGGASDTQYF.

V usage is TRBV7-9 and J usage is TRBJ1-2; 8 bases agree with TRBD1. The length of the CDR3 is 13 residues. Germline V gene data show CDR1 as SEHNR and CDR2 as FQNEAQ (reference sequence). V gave up 5 bases and J gave up 6 bases; unmatched junction bases: 5. For the CDR3, the DNA is TGTGCCAGCAGCCCCAGGGGGCTCCATGGCTACACCTTC. This gives the protein CASSPRGLHGYTF.

This chain connects TRBV5-5 to TRBJ1-2; D is unclear. Deletions cut 0 bases from V and 2 bases from J, with 14 bases between. The V gene's germline CDR1 is SGHKS and CDR2 YYEKEE (reference sequence). The CDR3 consists of 16 residues. CDR3 in DNA: TGTGCCAGCAGCTTGGGACCCTACAGATTAAACTATGGCTACACCTTC. It translates to CASSLGPYRLNYGYTF. Based on the CDR3 plus reference TRBV5-5 and TRBJ1-2, the full variable domain is DAGVTQSPTHLIKTRGQQVTLRCSPISGHKSVSWYQQVLGQGPQFIFQYYEKEERGRGNFPDRFSARQFPNYSSELNVNALLLGDSALYLCASSLGPYRLNYGYTFGSGTRLTVV.

This chain uses TRBV6-1 with TRBJ2-1; perhaps TRBD2 as D (6 bases). CDR3 size: 16 residues. Germline V gene data show CDR1 as MNHNS and CDR2 as SASEGT. V was pared by 4 bases and J by 2 bases, with 15 bases between. CDR3 nucleotides: TGTGCCAGCAGTGGGGACCGGGCGGGAACCTACAATGAGCAGTTCTTC. As protein: CASSGDRAGTYNEQFF.

The chain employs TRBV7-9 and TRBJ1-4; weak D call: TRBD1 (5 bases). Germline values: CDR1 SEHNR, CDR2 FQNEAQ (reference sequence). V lost 1 base, J lost 8 bases, and 14 bases lay in between. This CDR3 is 15 amino acids long. CDR3 residues: CASSLGRGGKEKLFF. The CDR3 bases are TGTGCCAGCAGCTTAGGACGTGGGGGGAAAGAAAAACTGTTTTTT.

This clone was seen more than once but under ten times. CDR3 sequence: CASSKREAGELFF. CDR3 DNA: TGTGCCAGCAGCAAGCGGGAGGCCGGGGAGCTGTTTTTT. The rearrangement links TRBV7-9 to TRBJ2-2, with 9 nucleotides matching TRBD2. Germline CDR1 and CDR2: SEHNR and FQNEAQ (reference sequence). The CDR3 consists of 13 residues. V gave up 5 bases and J gave up 6 bases; unmatched junction bases: 1.

The genes are TRBV5-1 and TRBJ1-6; TRBD1 matches at 7 bases. Per germline, CDR1 SGHRS and CDR2 YFSETQ. The ends lost 0 bases at V and 7 bases at J; junction bases unmatched: 7. CDR3 size: 16 residues. The CDR3 here is CASSLGAGGENSPLHF. For the CDR3, the DNA is TGCGCCAGCAGCTTGGGGGCAGGGGGTGAGAATTCACCCCTCCACTTT.

The rearrangement links TRBV4-1 to TRBJ1-5, with TRBD1 matching 9 bases. The CDR3 runs 15 residues. Germline CDR1 and CDR2: MGHRA and YSYEKL. The V gene end was trimmed by 1 base and the J gene end by 7 bases; junction bases not matched to a gene: 5. The CDR3 nucleotides are TGCGCCAGCAGCCAAGGGGACAGGGAACGCCAGCCCCAGCATTTT. This codes for CASSQGDRERQPQHF.

CDR3 sequence reads: CASSPTGSFSNQPQHF. The CDR3 nucleotides are TGTGCCAGCTCACCAACAGGCAGCTTTAGCAATCAGCCCCAGCATTTT. J is TRBJ1-5 and V is TRBV18; a possible D gene is TRBD1 (5 bases). CDR3 length: 16 residues. V lost 2 bases and J 0 bases, leaving 11 bases between the germline ends. The germline CDR1 and CDR2 sequences are KGHSH and LQKENI.

This chain joins TRBV18 and TRBJ2-1; tentative D call: TRBD2 (5 bases). Germline V gene lookup returns CDR1 KGHSH and CDR2 LQKENI. V gave up 1 base and J gave up 9 bases, with 16 bases separating them. The CDR3 extends over 15 amino acids. The CDR3 protein is CASSPLTAGRGEQFF. The CDR3 coding sequence is TGTGCCAGCTCACCACTTACGGCAGGCCGGGGTGAGCAGTTCTTC.

The chain uses TRBV6-5 and TRBJ2-7, with a weak D call TRBD1 (7 bases). Germline assignment: CDR1 MNHEY and CDR2 SVGAGI. This CDR3 comprises 11 residues. The CDR3 nucleotides read TGTGGCACGGGCCAGGGGGGTGAGCAGTACTTC. Its protein product is CGTGQGGEQYF.

This chain connects TRBV25-1 to TRBJ2-1; D tentatively reads TRBD1 or TRBD2 (7 bases each). The CDR3 is 12 residues long. Trimming stripped 5 bases from V and 10 bases from J, with 12 bases between. Germline CDR1 and CDR2: MGHDK and SYGVNS. In DNA form, the CDR3 reads TGTGCCAGCAGTCCAGGGGGAGGGGAGCAGTTCTTC. The encoded protein is CASSPGGGEQFF.

This clone is a singleton in its sample. The chain is built from TRBV6-4 and TRBJ1-5, with D perhaps TRBD1 (5 bases). V shed 0 bases and J shed 4 bases, with 10 bases lying between them. This CDR3 region has 15 residues. Germline V CDR1 and CDR2: MRHNA, SNTAGT. This chain's CDR3 is CASSDSAGRNQPQHF. Written as DNA, the CDR3 is TGTGCCAGCAGTGACTCAGCAGGGCGGAATCAGCCCCAGCATTTT.

V is TRBV20-1 and J is TRBJ1-1; unclear D gene. This CDR3 has 11 residues. Germline V gene lookup returns CDR1 DFQATT and CDR2 SNEGSKA (reference sequence). The V end was cut by 0 bases, the J end by 5 bases, with 4 bases between. Here the CDR3 DNA reads TGCAGTGCTAGAGATGATACTGAAGCTTTCTTT. Translating gives CSARDDTEAFF.

The J gene is TRBJ2-1, the V gene TRBV7-2; the D gene is possibly TRBD1 (6 bases). CDR1 is SGHTA and CDR2 is FQGNSA in the germline V gene. Trimming left V 4 bases short and J 0 bases short, with 10 bases between. This CDR3 has 15 amino acids. CDR3 in amino acids: CASSSRGNSYNEQFF. Here the CDR3 DNA reads TGTGCCAGCAGCTCGAGGGGGAACTCCTACAATGAGCAGTTCTTC.